The sequence of this TCR beta chain was determined in a study of blood T cell repertoires in COVID-19. Turning to the study itself: PBMCs, B-cell-depleted T cells, or T cells provided the cDNA or gDNA that made up the material.

This clone occurred a few times. Trimming stripped 4 bases from V and 3 bases from J, with 9 bases between. The CDR3 spans 14 residues. CDR1 is MDHEN and CDR2 is SYDVKM in the germline V gene. Assay: immunoSEQ multiplex PCR; the TCRdb copy retains only in-frame clones and omits some. The top ten clones hold 1.5% to 2% of a sample with fewer than 250,000 clones, approximately 82% of them seen once. The TCR sequence derives from a woman of 80 years or more with acute or convalescent COVID-19. This chain connects TRBV28 to TRBJ1-4; tentative D call: TRBD1 (5 bases). The material sequenced was peripheral blood. The CDR3 region is CASSSQGPNEKLFF. CDR3 in DNA: TGTGCCAGCAGTTCCCAGGGTCCTAATGAAAAACTGTTTTTT. Complete variable domain (other parts from reference TRBV28 and TRBJ1-4): DVKVTQSSRYLVKRTGEKVFLECVQDMDHENMFWYRQDPGLGLRLIYFSYDVKMKEKGDIPEGYSVSREKKERFSLILESASTNQTSMYLCASSSQGPNEKLFFGSGTQLSVL.